This TCR beta chain was identified in a study of cytomegalovirus exposure and HLA in healthy donors. Study results and caveats: It has been reported that TCR beta sequences accurately predicted the HLA-A and HLA-B alleles of most subjects. A later analysis linked a missense DCLRE1C variant to TCR beta V- and J-gene trimming.

A note on this clone: Antigen unknown.

The PCR contained 60 Vbeta and 13 Jbeta primers. As handled by the study authors: The count from a later analysis was some 83 million unique TCR beta chains, some 10 million of them shared. TCRdb's table, derived via immunoSEQ multiplex PCR, lists solely in-frame clones and lacks some. V and J calls and clone size are as listed in that table; D and trimming were resolved from the DNA. The data hold over 150,000 clones, with roughly three quarters observed a single time. This CDR3 spans 16 amino acids. Germline trimming cut 5 bases from V and 0 bases from J; bases unmatched to any gene: 8. The V gene's germline CDR1 is SGHDN and CDR2 FVKESK.

This receptor was obtained from a woman aged 45 to 65 in good health and CMV-seropositive. Sequenced material: PBMCs. The rearrangement uses TRBV14 and TRBJ2-3; 7 bases are a match to TRBD2. CDR3 DNA sequence: TGTGCCAGCAGCTTGAGGACTAGGGCTAGCACAGATACGCAGTATTTT. This translates into CASSLRTRASTDTQYF.